The T cell receptor (beta chain) under discussion was sequenced for a study of blood T cell repertoires in COVID-19. Profiled with immunoSEQ multiplex PCR; TCRdb holds only in-frame clones, not every one. The repertoire holds 200,000 or so clones, roughly 80% seen once, with around 2% in the top ten. This sequence was found in a woman aged 60-75 years with acute or convalescent COVID-19. Sequencing was performed on peripheral blood.

The CDR3 spells CASSYGTRETQYF. DNA for the CDR3: TGTGCCAGCAGTTACGGGACAAGGGAGACCCAGTACTTC. V usage is TRBV6-5 and J usage is TRBJ2-5, with a weak D call TRBD1 (6 bases). This CDR3 comprises 13 residues. CDR1 and CDR2 (germline): MNHEY, SVGAGI. V was shortened by 2 bases and J by 5 bases, with 9 bases between the two germline ends.